The entry below describes one T cell receptor (beta chain). Its target is not known. Produced via immunoSEQ multiplex PCR; TCRdb's table is partial and in-frame only. The data show 85,000 to 120,000 clones, 80% to 95% seen once. This specimen comes from a study of siplizumab effects on memory and regulatory T cells. Findings and caveats of the study: Mappable CD4+ clones that were alloreactive averaged roughly 69% Treg-derived with siplizumab versus roughly 27% in controls. Neither a naive nor a memory phenotype was assignable to roughly 80-97% of proliferating CD4+ or CD8+ clones. Unstimulated subsets were the mapping target of only a minor fraction of alloreactive clones. The naive T cell population seemed more diverse than memory cells and seemed a major contributor to the alloresponse.

V lost 1 base, J lost 4 bases, and 12 bases stayed unmatched. Germline CDR1 reads LNHDA; CDR2 reads SQIVND (reference sequence). CDR3 size: 19 residues. The TCR was taken from a human donor in good health. The chain joins TRBV19 to TRBJ2-2; 10 bases map to TRBD2. The source material was CD4+ T cells sorted from blood. The chain's CDR3 is CASSIGGGLAGASTGELFF. CDR3 nucleotide sequence: TGTGCCAGTAGTATAGGGGGGGGCCTAGCGGGAGCGTCCACCGGGGAGCTGTTTTTT. Based on the CDR3 plus reference TRBV19 and TRBJ2-2, the full variable domain is DGGITQSPKYLFRKEGQNVTLSCEQNLNHDAMYWYRQDPGQGLRLIYYSQIVNDFQKGDIAEGYSVSREKKESFPLTVTSAQKNPTAFYLCASSIGGGLAGASTGELFFGEGSRLTVL.